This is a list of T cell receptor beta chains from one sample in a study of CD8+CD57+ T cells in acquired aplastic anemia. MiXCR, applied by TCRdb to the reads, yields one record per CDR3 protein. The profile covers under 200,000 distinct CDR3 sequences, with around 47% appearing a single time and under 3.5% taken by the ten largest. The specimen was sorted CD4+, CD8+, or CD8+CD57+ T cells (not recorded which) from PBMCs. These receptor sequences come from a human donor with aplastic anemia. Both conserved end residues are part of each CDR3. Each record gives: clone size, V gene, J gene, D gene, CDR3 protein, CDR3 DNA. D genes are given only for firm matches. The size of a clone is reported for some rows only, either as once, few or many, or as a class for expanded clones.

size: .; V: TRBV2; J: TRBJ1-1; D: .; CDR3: CASISRGMGSAEAFF; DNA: TGTGCCAGCATTTCACGGGGAATGGGTTCGGCTGAAGCTTTCTTT
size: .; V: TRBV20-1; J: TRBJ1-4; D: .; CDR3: CSASAATGSGREKLFF; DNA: TGCAGTGCTAGTGCGGCTACAGGGTCGGGACGTGAAAAACTGTTTTTT
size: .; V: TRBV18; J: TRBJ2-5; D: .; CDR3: CASSPPTKRETQYF; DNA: TGTGCCAGCTCACCACCCACCAAGCGAGAGACCCAGTACTTC
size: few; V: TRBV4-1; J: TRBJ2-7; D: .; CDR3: CASSQGLSYEQYF; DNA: TGCGCCAGCAGCCAGGGACTGTCTTACGAGCAGTACTTC
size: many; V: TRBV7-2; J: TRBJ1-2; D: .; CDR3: CASSLPQGLDGYTF; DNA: TGTGCCAGCAGCTTACCGCAGGGCCTGGATGGCTACACCTTC
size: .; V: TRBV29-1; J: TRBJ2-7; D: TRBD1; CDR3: CSAAPGQGASQYF; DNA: TGCAGCGCTGCTCCGGGACAGGGGGCTTCGCAGTACTTC
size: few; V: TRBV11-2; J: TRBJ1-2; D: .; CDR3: CASSLGTWDRSNYGYTF; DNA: TGTGCCAGCAGCTTAGGGACGTGGGACCGATCCAACTATGGCTACACCTTC
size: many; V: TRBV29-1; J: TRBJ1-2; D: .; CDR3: CSVDNSIGSYTF; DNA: TGCAGCGTTGATAATTCTATAGGGTCCTACACCTTC
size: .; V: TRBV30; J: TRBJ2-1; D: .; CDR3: CAWSVQAFYNEQFF; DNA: TGTGCCTGGAGTGTGCAAGCCTTCTACAATGAGCAGTTCTTC
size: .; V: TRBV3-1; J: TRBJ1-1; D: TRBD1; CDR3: CASSPSLQGNTEAFF; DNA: TGTGCCAGCAGCCCAAGCCTACAGGGGAATACTGAAGCTTTCTTT
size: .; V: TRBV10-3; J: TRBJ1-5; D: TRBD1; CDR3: CAISLQGAGETQHF; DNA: TGTGCCATCAGTTTACAGGGGGCTGGGGAGACCCAGCATTTT
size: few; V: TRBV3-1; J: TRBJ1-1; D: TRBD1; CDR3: CASSLGQGWLTEAFF; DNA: TGTGCCAGCAGCCTCGGACAGGGTTGGTTAACTGAAGCTTTCTTT
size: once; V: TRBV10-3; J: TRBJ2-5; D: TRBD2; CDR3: CAISEAGGKETQYF; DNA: TGTGCCATCAGTGAGGCGGGGGGGAAAGAGACCCAGTACTTC
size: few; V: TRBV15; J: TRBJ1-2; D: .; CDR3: CATSTDPGRYSF; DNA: TGTGCCACCAGCACCGATCCGGGACGGTACTCCTTC
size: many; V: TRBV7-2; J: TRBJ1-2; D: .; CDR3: CASSLAGGGFYGYTF; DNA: TGTGCCAGCAGCTTAGCGGGGGGGGGCTTTTATGGCTACACCTTC
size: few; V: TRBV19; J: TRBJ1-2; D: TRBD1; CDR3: CASSIPGQGIYGYTF; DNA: TGTGCCAGTAGTATTCCGGGACAGGGGATCTATGGCTACACCTTC
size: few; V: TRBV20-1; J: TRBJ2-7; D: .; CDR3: CSARGLRYGSYEQYF; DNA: TGCAGTGCTCGGGGACTCCGATACGGTTCCTACGAGCAGTACTTC
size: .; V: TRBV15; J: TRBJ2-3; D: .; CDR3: CAGGRSDTQYF; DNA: TGTGCCGGGGGGCGGTCAGATACGCAGTATTTT
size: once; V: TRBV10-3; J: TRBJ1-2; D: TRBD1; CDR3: CATRRQGLAPNYGYTF; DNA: TGTGCCACCCGCCGACAGGGACTGGCGCCTAACTATGGCTACACCTTC
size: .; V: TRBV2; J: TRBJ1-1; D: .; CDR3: CASTRRRAEAFF; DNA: TGTGCCAGCACTAGACGGAGGGCTGAAGCTTTCTTT
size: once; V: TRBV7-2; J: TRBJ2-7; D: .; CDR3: CASSPPGNRFYEQYF; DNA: TGTGCCAGCAGCCCGCCAGGAAACCGGTTCTACGAGCAGTACTTC
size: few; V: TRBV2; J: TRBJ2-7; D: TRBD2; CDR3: CASTSDSYEQYF; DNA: TGTGCCTCGACTAGCGACTCCTACGAGCAGTACTTC
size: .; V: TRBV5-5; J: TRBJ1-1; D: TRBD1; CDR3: CASRGGQGMNTEAFF; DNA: TGTGCCAGCAGGGGGGGACAGGGGATGAACACTGAAGCTTTCTTT